This TCR beta chain is from a study of T cells in localized non-small cell lung cancer. Study-wide results and caveats: Density of T cells in blood, when higher, went with longer overall survival.

Using immunoSEQ multiplex PCR, the repertoire was profiled, and TCRdb retains in-frame clones only, with some absent. The sample carries about 34,000 clones, about nine tenths recorded once. Note on this clone: Its antigen is not known.

V was pared by 5 bases and J by 4 bases, with 14 bases between. This CDR3 region has 14 residues. Germline assignment: CDR1 SEHNR and CDR2 FQNEAQ (reference sequence). The material was peripheral blood, obtained before any cancer treatment. The rearrangement uses TRBV7-9 and TRBJ2-5; possible D gene TRBD2, 6 bases. This sequence was found in a woman between 35 and 75 years old with stage I lung adenocarcinoma. CDR3 coding DNA: TGTGCCAGCAGCCCGGGACTCCTCACAGAGACCCAGTACTTC. Translating gives CASSPGLLTETQYF.